The sequence of this T cell receptor (beta chain) was determined in a study of OX40 agonist ivuxolimab in advanced cancers. Study overall: The patients received agonistic anti-OX40 (CD134) antibody ivuxolimab. Points from the study as a whole: Expanded clones were, on average, more numerous among CD8+ T cells than CD4+.

Trimming at V came to 5 bases and at J to 0 bases, leaving 8 bases not matched to a gene. The CDR3 contains 15 residues. Germline V lookup: CDR1 SGHNT, CDR2 YYREEE (reference sequence). Sequencing was performed with immunoSEQ multiplex PCR; in TCRdb, only in-frame clones are kept and a portion is missing. Found here are 43,000 or so clones, around 90% of them singletons; the top ten hold 4.5% to 6%. As for this clone: Its antigen is not known.

The receptor was isolated from an adult with an advanced solid tumor such as melanoma, head and neck, liver or kidney cancer. Here the sequenced sample was CD4+ or CD8+ T cells sorted from blood, taken in a trial of the OX40 agonist ivuxolimab. This rearrangement joins TRBV5-4 to TRBJ2-7, with 7 bases identical to TRBD1. CDR3 bases: TGTGCCAGCAGGGACGGGACAGCCAGCTCCTACGAGCAGTACTTC. It encodes CASRDGTASSYEQYF.